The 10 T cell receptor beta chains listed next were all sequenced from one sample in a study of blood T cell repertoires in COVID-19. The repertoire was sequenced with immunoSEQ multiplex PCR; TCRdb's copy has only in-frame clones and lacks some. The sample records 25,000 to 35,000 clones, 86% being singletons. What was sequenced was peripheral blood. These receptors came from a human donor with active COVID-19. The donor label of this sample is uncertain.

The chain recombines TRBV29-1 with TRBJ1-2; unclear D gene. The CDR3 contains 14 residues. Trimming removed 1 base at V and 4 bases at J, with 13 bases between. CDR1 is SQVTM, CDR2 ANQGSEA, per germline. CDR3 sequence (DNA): TGCAGCGTTGAAGGGCCCTCTGGCCCCTATGGCTACACCTTC. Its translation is CSVEGPSGPYGYTF.

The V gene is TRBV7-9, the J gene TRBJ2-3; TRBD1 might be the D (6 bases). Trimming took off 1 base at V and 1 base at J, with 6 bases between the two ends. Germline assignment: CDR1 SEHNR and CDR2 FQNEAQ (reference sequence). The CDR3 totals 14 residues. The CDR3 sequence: CASSLDRGTDTQYF. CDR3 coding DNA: TGTGCCAGCAGCTTAGACAGGGGCACAGATACGCAGTATTTT.

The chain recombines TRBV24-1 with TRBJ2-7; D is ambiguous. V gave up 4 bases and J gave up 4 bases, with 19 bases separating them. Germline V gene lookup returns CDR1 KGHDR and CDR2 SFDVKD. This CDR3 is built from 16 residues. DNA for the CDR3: TGTGCCACCAGTGACGCCGTGTCGACCCCAGGTTACGAGCAGTACTTC. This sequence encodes CATSDAVSTPGYEQYF.

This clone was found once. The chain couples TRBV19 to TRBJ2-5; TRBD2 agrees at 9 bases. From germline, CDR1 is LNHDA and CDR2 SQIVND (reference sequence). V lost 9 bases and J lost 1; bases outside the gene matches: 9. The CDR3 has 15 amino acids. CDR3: CASRRTSVSQETQYF. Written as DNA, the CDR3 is TGTGCCAGCCGCCGGACTAGCGTCAGCCAAGAGACCCAGTACTTC. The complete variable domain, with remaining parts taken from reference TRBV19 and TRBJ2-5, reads DGGITQSPKYLFRKEGQNVTLSCEQNLNHDAMYWYRQDPGQGLRLIYYSQIVNDFQKGDIAEGYSVSREKKESFPLTVTSAQKNPTAFYLCASRRTSVSQETQYFGPGTRLLVL.

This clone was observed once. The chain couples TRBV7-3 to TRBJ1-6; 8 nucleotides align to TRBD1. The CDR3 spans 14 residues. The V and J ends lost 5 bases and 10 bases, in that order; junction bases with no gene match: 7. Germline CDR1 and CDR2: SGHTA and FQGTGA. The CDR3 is CASSRTGPGSPLHF. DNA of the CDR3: TGTGCCAGCAGCCGGACAGGGCCGGGCTCACCCCTCCACTTT.

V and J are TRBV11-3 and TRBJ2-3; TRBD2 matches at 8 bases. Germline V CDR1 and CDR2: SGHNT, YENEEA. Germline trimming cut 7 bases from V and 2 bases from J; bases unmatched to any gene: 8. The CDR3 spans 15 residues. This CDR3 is CASNPGTRNTDTQYF. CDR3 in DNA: TGTGCCAGCAACCCCGGGACTAGGAACACAGATACGCAGTATTTT.

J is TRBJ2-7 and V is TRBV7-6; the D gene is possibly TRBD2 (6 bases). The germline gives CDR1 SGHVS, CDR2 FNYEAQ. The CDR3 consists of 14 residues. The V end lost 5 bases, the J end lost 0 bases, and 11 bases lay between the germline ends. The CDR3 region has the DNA TGTGCCAGCAGCCAAAGCGGGTTCTCCTACGAGCAGTACTTC. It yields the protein CASSQSGFSYEQYF.

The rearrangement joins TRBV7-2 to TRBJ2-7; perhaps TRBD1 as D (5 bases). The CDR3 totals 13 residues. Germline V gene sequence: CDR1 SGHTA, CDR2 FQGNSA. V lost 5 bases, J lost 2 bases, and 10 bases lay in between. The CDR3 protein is CASSPLGPYEQYF. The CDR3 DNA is TGTGCCAGCAGCCCCCTGGGGCCCTACGAGCAGTACTTC.

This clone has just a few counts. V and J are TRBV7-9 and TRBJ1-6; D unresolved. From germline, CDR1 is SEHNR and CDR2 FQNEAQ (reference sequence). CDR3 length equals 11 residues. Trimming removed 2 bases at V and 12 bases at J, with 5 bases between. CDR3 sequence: CASSLSGPLHF. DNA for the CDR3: TGTGCCAGCAGCTTATCGGGACCCCTCCACTTT.

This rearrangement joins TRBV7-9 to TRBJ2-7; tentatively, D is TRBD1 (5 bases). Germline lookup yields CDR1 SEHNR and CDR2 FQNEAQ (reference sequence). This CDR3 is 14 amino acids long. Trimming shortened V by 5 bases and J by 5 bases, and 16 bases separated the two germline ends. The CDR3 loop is CASSPQVGFHEQYF. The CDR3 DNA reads TGTGCCAGCAGCCCACAGGTTGGGTTCCACGAGCAGTACTTC.